The next 25 T cell receptor beta chains were all read from a single sample in a study of shared clonotypes between healthy human individuals. Assay: immunoSEQ multiplex PCR; the TCRdb copy retains only in-frame clones and omits some. Of about 2.4 million clones listed, approximately 94% were seen once; the top ten hold roughly 0.13%. Sequencing was performed on naive CD4+ T cells sorted from blood. Subset reported: CD45RA+ positively selected. Every receptor here comes from a man younger than 30 in good health.

The chain is built from TRBV5-4 and TRBJ1-4, with TRBD1 identical over 8 bases. Losses at the gene ends were 4 bases for V and 8 bases for J; bases not matched to a gene: 7. CDR1 and CDR2 from the germline V gene are SGHNT and YYREEE (reference sequence). This CDR3 spans 14 amino acids. The CDR3 DNA follows: TGTGCCAGCAGCGAGACAGGGGAGAGGGAAAAACTGTTTTTT. Translated: CASSETGEREKLFF. Looking up the rest from reference TRBV5-4 and TRBJ1-4 gives the full variable domain: ETGVTQSPTHLIKTRGQQVTLRCSSQSGHNTVSWYQQALGQGPQFIFQYYREEENGRGNFPPRFSGLQFPNYSSELNVNALELDDSALYLCASSETGEREKLFFGSGTQLSVL.

This chain connects TRBV5-1 to TRBJ1-1; no definite D call. This CDR3 spans 13 amino acids. The germline gives CDR1 SGHRS, CDR2 YFSETQ. V gave up 2 bases and J gave up 1 base, with 6 bases separating them. CDR3 region: CASSLNTNTEAFF. CDR3 bases: TGCGCCAGCAGCTTAAACACGAACACTGAAGCTTTCTTT. Full variable domain (outside the CDR3, taken from reference TRBV5-1 and TRBJ1-1): KAGVTQTPRYLIKTRGQQVTLSCSPISGHRSVSWYQQTPGQGLQFLFEYFSETQRNKGNFPGRFSGRQFSNSRSEMNVSTLELGDSALYLCASSLNTNTEAFFGQGTRLTVV.

With regard to this clone: In the same sample, other DNA sequences code for this CDR3. The chain combines TRBV10-2 with TRBJ1-1; D ambiguous. CDR1 and CDR2 (germline): WSHSY, SAAADI. Between the trimmed V and J ends, which lost 4 bases and 2 bases, there was a span of 5 bases. This CDR3 contains 12 residues. CDR3 protein: CASSAGNTEAFF. The CDR3 bases are TGCGCCAGCAGTGCGGGAAACACTGAAGCTTTCTTT.

The genes are TRBV29-1 and TRBJ1-2; 7 bases fit TRBD1. CDR1 is SQVTM, CDR2 ANQGSEA, per germline. Unmatched junction bases numbered 6, after V lost 7 bases and J lost 4 bases. The CDR3 has 12 amino acids. CDR3 in amino acids: CSAGTDTYGYTF. In nucleotides, the CDR3 is TGCAGCGCCGGGACAGATACCTATGGCTACACCTTC.

The chain links TRBV25-1 to TRBJ2-3, with D possibly TRBD2 on 5 matching bases. Germline V gives CDR1 MGHDK, CDR2 SYGVNS. This CDR3 is 14 amino acids long. The V end lost 0 bases, the J end lost 3 bases, and 7 bases lay between the germline ends. CDR3 sequence: CASSEYTGTDTQYF. Written as DNA, the CDR3 is TGTGCCAGCAGTGAATATACGGGGACAGATACGCAGTATTTT.

This clone was seen only once. This specimen includes other DNA sequences encoding the same CDR3. The rearrangement uses TRBV5-1 and TRBJ2-1; 12 nucleotides agree with TRBD2. The germline gives CDR1 SGHRS, CDR2 YFSETQ. V lost 4 bases to trimming and J lost 3 bases; unmatched junction nucleotides: 2. This CDR3 is 15 amino acids long. CDR3 sequence: CASSTSGGSYNEQFF. The CDR3 DNA sequence: TGCGCCAGCAGCACTAGCGGGGGGAGCTACAATGAGCAGTTCTTC.

The V and J genes are TRBV14 and TRBJ2-6; TRBD1 agrees at 8 bases. This CDR3 is built from 18 residues. Germline V gives CDR1 SGHDN, CDR2 FVKESK. V gave up 4 bases and J gave up 2 bases; unmatched junction bases: 10. The CDR3 sequence is CASSRTGSPLAGANVLTF. DNA for the CDR3: TGTGCCAGCAGCCGGACAGGGAGCCCCCTTGCTGGGGCCAACGTCCTGACTTTC.

This clone has just one count. The chain links TRBV28 to TRBJ1-6; D gene uncertain. V lost 4 bases, J lost 7 bases, and 17 bases lay in between. Germline CDR1 is MDHEN and CDR2 is SYDVKM. The CDR3 is 16 residues long. The CDR3 protein is CASSSITWTGNSPLHF. The CDR3 nucleotides are TGTGCCAGCAGTTCCATTACCTGGACGGGAAATTCACCCCTCCACTTT. Combining the CDR3 with reference TRBV28 and TRBJ1-6 gives the whole variable domain DVKVTQSSRYLVKRTGEKVFLECVQDMDHENMFWYRQDPGLGLRLIYFSYDVKMKEKGDIPEGYSVSREKKERFSLILESASTNQTSMYLCASSSITWTGNSPLHFGNGTRLTVT.

This chain links TRBV14 with TRBJ2-4; 8 bases agree with TRBD1. This CDR3 contains 14 residues. The ends lost 5 bases at V and 5 bases at J; junction bases unmatched: 5. Germline CDR1 is SGHDN and CDR2 is FVKESK. CDR3 DNA: TGTGCCAGCAGCTCCCCGGACAGGGAAAACATTCAGTACTTC. Protein sequence: CASSSPDRENIQYF.

This chain links TRBV30 with TRBJ1-6; D is uncertain. Germline values: CDR1 GTSNPN, CDR2 SVGIG (reference sequence). V gave up 2 bases and J gave up 10 bases, with 9 bases separating them. The CDR3 sequence is 12 residues long. The CDR3 spells CAWSYPASPLHF. CDR3 nucleotides: TGTGCCTGGAGTTACCCCGCCTCACCCCTCCACTTT. Full variable domain (missing parts from reference TRBV30 and TRBJ1-6): SQTIHQWPATLVQPVGSPLSLECTVEGTSNPNLYWYRQAAGRGLQLLFYSVGIGQISSEVPQNLSASRPQDRQFILSSKKLLLSDSGFYLCAWSYPASPLHFGNGTRLTVT.

This clone was seen a single time. This chain links TRBV10-3 with TRBJ2-5, with D possibly called TRBD1 or TRBD2 (5 bases each). Germline V gene sequence: CDR1 ENHRY, CDR2 SYGVKD. V lost 4 bases to trimming and J lost 2 bases, with 8 bases between them. The CDR3 has 13 residues. The CDR3 here is CAISVGRQETQYF. CDR3 bases: TGTGCCATCAGTGTGGGACGGCAAGAGACCCAGTACTTC.

The V gene is TRBV19, the J gene TRBJ1-3; no firm D call. Between the trimmed V and J ends, which lost 6 bases and 0 bases, there was a span of 15 bases. CDR1 and CDR2 from the germline V gene are LNHDA and SQIVND (reference sequence). The CDR3 has 16 amino acids. The CDR3 protein is CASRETLIASGNTIYF. The DNA for the CDR3 is TGTGCCAGTAGGGAGACCTTGATTGCCTCTGGAAACACCATATATTTT.

The chain carries TRBV9 and TRBJ2-5; 9 nucleotides agree with TRBD1. With V trimmed by 0 bases and J by 1 base, 1 base remained unmatched. Germline CDR1 is SGDLS and CDR2 is YYNGEE. This CDR3 is built from 15 residues. The CDR3 reads CASSVATGGQETQYF. CDR3 DNA: TGTGCCAGCAGCGTAGCGACAGGGGGCCAAGAGACCCAGTACTTC.

This clone was counted a single time. The chain joins TRBV10-3 to TRBJ2-1; D unclear. The CDR3 is 16 amino acids. Germline lookup yields CDR1 ENHRY and CDR2 SYGVKD. Trimming removed 0 bases at V and 5 bases at J, with 14 bases between. The CDR3: CAISESSGRYNNEQFF. The DNA of the CDR3 is TGTGCCATCAGTGAGTCCTCCGGACGGTACAACAATGAGCAGTTCTTC.

With respect to this clone: The same CDR3 arises from other DNA sequences in this sample as well. The rearrangement joins TRBV6-1 to TRBJ2-6; no clear D gene. The CDR3 loop spans 13 amino acids. CDR1 MNHNS and CDR2 SASEGT come from the germline V gene. V was pared by 7 bases and J by 4 bases, with 8 bases between. The CDR3 bases are TGTGCCAGCACCCAGGCGGGGGCCAACGTCCTGACTTTC. Amino acids: CASTQAGANVLTF.

V is TRBV19 and J is TRBJ1-2, with D tentatively TRBD1 (5 bases). Germline CDR1 is LNHDA and CDR2 is SQIVND (reference sequence). V lost 1 base and J lost 5, with 14 bases in between. This CDR3 is built from 15 residues. The CDR3 DNA reads as TGTGCCAGTAGTATAGGGGGCAGCTCCCCTTATGGCTACACCTTC. Residues: CASSIGGSSPYGYTF. Full variable domain (missing parts from reference TRBV19 and TRBJ1-2): DGGITQSPKYLFRKEGQNVTLSCEQNLNHDAMYWYRQDPGQGLRLIYYSQIVNDFQKGDIAEGYSVSREKKESFPLTVTSAQKNPTAFYLCASSIGGSSPYGYTFGSGTRLTVV.

This clone was counted between two and nine times. The chain couples TRBV6-5 to TRBJ1-1; no reliable D call. V gave up 6 bases and J gave up 10 bases, with 15 bases separating them. This CDR3 comprises 12 residues. Germline V gene data show CDR1 as MNHEY and CDR2 as SVGAGI. CDR3: CASSSGIPPAFF. The CDR3 DNA reads as TGTGCCAGCAGCTCCGGAATTCCCCCAGCTTTCTTT.

The chain couples TRBV5-6 to TRBJ2-5, with 7 positions matching TRBD1. The CDR3 covers 15 residues. The germline gives CDR1 SGHDT, CDR2 YYEEEE. The trim removed 0 bases at V and 3 bases at J, leaving 5 bases unmatched. CDR3 in amino acids: CASSLGTGKKETQYF. For the CDR3, the DNA is TGTGCCAGCAGCTTGGGGACAGGCAAAAAAGAGACCCAGTACTTC.

With respect to this clone: The same CDR3 also results from other DNA sequences found in this sample. The chain is built from TRBV30 and TRBJ1-5; TRBD1 agrees at 7 bases. Germline-derived CDR1 and CDR2 are GTSNPN and SVGIG (reference sequence). CDR3 size: 14 residues. Trimming took 1 base from V and 2 from J; bases not matched to a gene: 2. CDR3 bases: TGTGCCTGGAGTGCAGGGACAGGCAATCAGCCCCAGCATTTT. Amino acids: CAWSAGTGNQPQHF.

CDR3 loop: CASSKGLAEGTDTQYF. DNA for the CDR3: TGTGCCAGCAGCAAGGGACTAGCGGAGGGAACAGATACGCAGTATTTT. The chain joins TRBV5-4 to TRBJ2-3, with 11 bases lining up with TRBD2. From germline, CDR1 is SGHNT and CDR2 YYREEE (reference sequence). The CDR3 is 16 amino acids. J gave up 3 bases and V 4 bases, and 7 bases lay outside the gene matches.

The CDR3 loop is CASSEGGRLFEQFF. The CDR3 region has the DNA TGTGCCAGCAGTGAGGGCGGGAGGTTGTTTGAGCAGTTCTTC. J is TRBJ2-1 and V is TRBV2; 8 bases agree with TRBD2. V trimming: 3 bases; J trimming: 9 bases; junction bases outside the gene matches: 7. CDR1 is SNHLY and CDR2 is FYNNEI in the germline V gene. This CDR3 contains 14 residues.

This clone turned up a few times. This CDR3 is also generated by other DNA sequences in the sample. CDR3 DNA sequence: TGTGCCTGGAGTGTTCAAGGGAATGAAAAACTGTTTTTT. As protein: CAWSVQGNEKLFF. The rearrangement links TRBV30 to TRBJ1-4; no definite D call. From germline, CDR1 is GTSNPN and CDR2 SVGIG (reference sequence). The germline V and J ends were trimmed by 0 bases and 5 bases, with 7 bases remaining between them. This CDR3 region has 13 residues.

The chain has TRBV30 and TRBJ2-1; either TRBD1 or TRBD2 may fit D (6 bases each). This CDR3 region has 13 residues. Germline CDR1 GTSNPN, CDR2 SVGIG (reference sequence). V shed 3 bases and J shed 2 bases, with 8 bases lying between them. The CDR3 spells CAWRGGPYNEQFF. The CDR3 nucleotides are TGTGCCTGGAGAGGGGGGCCCTACAATGAGCAGTTCTTC. The full variable domain, in which reference TRBV30 and TRBJ2-1 provide the parts outside the CDR3, is SQTIHQWPATLVQPVGSPLSLECTVEGTSNPNLYWYRQAAGRGLQLLFYSVGIGQISSEVPQNLSASRPQDRQFILSSKKLLLSDSGFYLCAWRGGPYNEQFFGPGTRLTVL.

V usage is TRBV18 and J usage is TRBJ1-1; D gene ambiguous. There are 15 residues in the CDR3. CDR1 KGHSH and CDR2 LQKENI come from the germline V gene. Trimming shortened V by 4 bases and J by 11 bases, and 23 bases separated the two germline ends. The CDR3 reads CASSLSPTDFPEAFF. The CDR3 nucleotides read TGTGCCAGCTCACTTTCGCCAACGGACTTCCCCGAGGCTTTCTTT.

The rearrangement joins TRBV13 to TRBJ2-5; tentatively, D is TRBD1 (5 bases). The CDR3 extends over 14 amino acids. Trimming took off 4 bases at V and 0 bases at J, with 9 bases between the two ends. The germline CDR1 and CDR2 sequences are PRHDT and FYEKMQ (reference sequence). The CDR3 region has the DNA TGTGCCAGCAGCTCTCGACAGTACCAAGAGACCCAGTACTTC. This encodes CASSSRQYQETQYF. The full variable domain, its missing parts supplied by reference TRBV13 and TRBJ2-5, is AAGVIQSPRHLIKEKRETATLKCYPIPRHDTVYWYQQGPGQDPQFLISFYEKMQSDKGSIPDRFSAQQFSDYHSELNMSSLELGDSALYFCASSSRQYQETQYFGPGTRLLVL.